This section outlines one TCR beta chain sequence together with its context. During active infection, Seattle patients enrolled and were then monitored through disease. Clones were sequenced by immunoSEQ multiplex PCR, and TCRdb holds only the in-frame ones, with some missing. The data contain around 100,000 clones, roughly 89% of them singletons. These data come from a study of blood T cell repertoires in COVID-19. This CDR3 is 15 amino acids long. CDR1 and CDR2 from the germline V gene are SGHAT and FQNNGV. The trim removed 7 bases at V and 7 bases at J, leaving 12 bases unmatched. The receptor comes from a man between 60 and 70 years old with COVID-19, enrolled during active disease. The chain joins TRBV11-2 to TRBJ1-2, with 10 nucleotides matching TRBD1. The sequenced material came from peripheral blood. CDR3 nucleotide sequence: TGTGCCAGCACCCCACGGCGGACAGGGGGGTTTGGCTACACCTTC. Protein: CASTPRRTGGFGYTF.